This record looks at one T cell receptor beta chain sequence and its context. Produced via immunoSEQ multiplex PCR; TCRdb's table is partial and in-frame only. Found here are approximately 94,000 clones, roughly 84% of them singletons; the top ten hold more than 30%. These data come from a study of control samples from healthy donors and cancer patients. Sequenced input: PBMCs. The sequence derives from a man aged 70-80 years with lung cancer.

CDR3 protein: CASSLDATDTQYF. CDR3 bases: TGTGCCAGCAGCTTAGACGCCACAGATACGCAGTATTTT. V usage is TRBV7-9 and J usage is TRBJ2-3; D call uncertain. This CDR3 region has 13 residues. Germline CDR1 is SEHNR and CDR2 is FQNEAQ (reference sequence). Trimming removed 1 base from V and 2 bases from J, with 4 bases in between. The full variable domain, in which reference TRBV7-9 and TRBJ2-3 provide the parts outside the CDR3, is DTGVSQNPRHKITKRGQNVTFRCDPISEHNRLYWYRQTLGQGPEFLTYFQNEAQLEKSRLLSDRFSAERPKGSFSTLEIQRTEQGDSAMYLCASSLDATDTQYFGPGTRLTVL.